These T cell receptor beta chains were read from a single sample in a study of blood T cells in healthy people across ages. Each CDR3 protein is one row after TCRdb ran MiXCR on the 5' RACE reads. The sample has about 1 million distinct CDR3 sequences; 40% to 50% are singletons. The sample taken for sequencing was blood. Source of these receptors: a woman aged 55-69 years in good health. Each CDR3 is given with its conserved first and last residue. D genes are given only for firm matches. Some rows mark clone size as missing; the rest say once, few, many or name a class of expanded clone.

d_call: TRBD1
v_call: TRBV14
clone_size: few
j_call: TRBJ2-1
cdr3_nt: TGTGCCAGCAGCCAAGATCTTGGTTCTGGAAGTCGGGACAGGGGAGACAATGAGCAGTTCTTC
cdr3_aa: CASSQDLGSGSRDRGDNEQFF

d_call: .
v_call: TRBV27
clone_size: many
j_call: TRBJ2-7
cdr3_nt: TGTGCCAGCAGTTTCGGGATCTCCTACGAGCAGTACTTC
cdr3_aa: CASSFGISYEQYF

d_call: .
v_call: TRBV29-1
clone_size: .
j_call: TRBJ2-5
cdr3_nt: TGCAGCGTCACAGGTTTTCAAGAGACCCAGTACTTC
cdr3_aa: CSVTGFQETQYF

d_call: TRBD1
v_call: TRBV12-3/TRBV12-4
clone_size: few
j_call: TRBJ2-3
cdr3_nt: TGTGCCAGCAGCCCAACAGGGGGCGGAGATACGCAGTATTTT
cdr3_aa: CASSPTGGGDTQYF

d_call: TRBD1
v_call: TRBV15
clone_size: .
j_call: TRBJ2-1
cdr3_nt: TGTGCCACCAGCAGAAACAGGGGTACGGGGAATGAGCGGTTCTTC
cdr3_aa: CATSRNRGTGNERFF

d_call: TRBD2
v_call: TRBV20-1
clone_size: few
j_call: TRBJ2-1
cdr3_nt: TGCAGTGCTAGTTTCGGCGGGAGTTCAGACAATGAGCAGTTCTTC
cdr3_aa: CSASFGGSSDNEQFF

d_call: .
v_call: TRBV15
clone_size: .
j_call: TRBJ1-2
cdr3_nt: TGTGCCACCAGCAGAGATGGACATGGCTACACCTTC
cdr3_aa: CATSRDGHGYTF

d_call: TRBD2
v_call: TRBV10-3
clone_size: .
j_call: TRBJ2-3
cdr3_nt: TGTGCCATCAGTGATTTTTTAGCGGGAGTCAGAGATACGCAGTATTTT
cdr3_aa: CAISDFLAGVRDTQYF

d_call: .
v_call: TRBV21-1
clone_size: .
j_call: TRBJ2-3
cdr3_nt: TGTGCCAGCAGCCGCCTTTCCGGGACTTGCACAGATACGCAGTATTTT
cdr3_aa: CASSRLSGTCTDTQYF

d_call: .
v_call: TRBV9
clone_size: .
j_call: TRBJ1-5
cdr3_nt: TGTGCCAGCAGCGCTCAGCCAGGTCAGCCCCAGCATTTT
cdr3_aa: CASSAQPGQPQHF

d_call: .
v_call: TRBV18
clone_size: .
j_call: TRBJ2-3
cdr3_nt: TGTGCCAGCTCACTGGTACAGAACACAGATACGCAGTATTTT
cdr3_aa: CASSLVQNTDTQYF

d_call: .
v_call: TRBV20-1
clone_size: .
j_call: TRBJ2-4
cdr3_nt: TGCAGTGTCCCCCCGGGGGCGCCCAAAAACATTCAGTACTTC
cdr3_aa: CSVPPGAPKNIQYF

d_call: .
v_call: TRBV4-1
clone_size: .
j_call: TRBJ2-1
cdr3_nt: TGCGCCAGCAGCCACCGCCGGCACAATGAGCAGTTCTTC
cdr3_aa: CASSHRRHNEQFF

d_call: .
v_call: TRBV6-5
clone_size: few
j_call: TRBJ2-1
cdr3_nt: TGTGCCAGCAGTTGGAGACCCCTAGCCAACAATGAGCAGTTCTTC
cdr3_aa: CASSWRPLANNEQFF

d_call: .
v_call: TRBV7-9
clone_size: few
j_call: TRBJ2-7
cdr3_nt: TGTGCCAGCAGCTTAGACCAAATTTACGAGCAGTACTTC
cdr3_aa: CASSLDQIYEQYF

d_call: .
v_call: TRBV7-2
clone_size: .
j_call: TRBJ2-1
cdr3_nt: TGTGCCAGCGGCTTTCGCACTAGACAGGTGAATGAGCAGTTCTTC
cdr3_aa: CASGFRTRQVNEQFF

d_call: .
v_call: TRBV7-9
clone_size: .
j_call: TRBJ2-1
cdr3_nt: TGCGCCAGCAGCTTATTTTCCGGGGACTCCACCTACAATGAGCGGTTCTTC
cdr3_aa: CASSLFSGDSTYNERFF

d_call: .
v_call: TRBV28
clone_size: .
j_call: TRBJ2-5
cdr3_nt: TGTGCCAGCAGCTTTCAGGCAGAGACCCAGTACTTC
cdr3_aa: CASSFQAETQYF

d_call: TRBD2
v_call: TRBV14
clone_size: .
j_call: TRBJ2-3
cdr3_nt: TGTGCCAGCAGCCAAGATCTAGCGGGATTAGATACGCAGTATTTT
cdr3_aa: CASSQDLAGLDTQYF

d_call: TRBD1
v_call: TRBV5-5
clone_size: .
j_call: TRBJ2-5
cdr3_nt: TGTGCCAGCAGCTTGGCAGTCACAGGGGGCAGGGAGACCCAGTACTTC
cdr3_aa: CASSLAVTGGRETQYF

d_call: .
v_call: TRBV5-6
clone_size: .
j_call: TRBJ2-3
cdr3_nt: TGTGCCAGCAGCCTAAACAGGGCGGGGGATACGCAGTATTTT
cdr3_aa: CASSLNRAGDTQYF

d_call: .
v_call: TRBV4-1
clone_size: .
j_call: TRBJ2-5
cdr3_nt: TGCGCCAGCAACCACTTCCGCTGTCAAGTCCAGTACTTC
cdr3_aa: CASNHFRCQVQYF

d_call: .
v_call: TRBV6-2/TRBV6-3
clone_size: .
j_call: TRBJ1-2
cdr3_nt: TGTGCCAGCAGTTACGCCAGGGATGGCTACACCTTC
cdr3_aa: CASSYARDGYTF

d_call: TRBD2
v_call: TRBV11-2
clone_size: few
j_call: TRBJ2-1
cdr3_nt: TGTGCCAGCAGCTTAGGGGCTAGCGGGATGAGCTCCTACAATGAGCAGTTCTTC
cdr3_aa: CASSLGASGMSSYNEQFF

d_call: .
v_call: TRBV4-1
clone_size: .
j_call: TRBJ1-2
cdr3_nt: TGCGCCAGCAGCCAAGATCGCGTACCAGAGGATAACTATGGCTACACCTTC
cdr3_aa: CASSQDRVPEDNYGYTF

d_call: TRBD2
v_call: TRBV6-2/TRBV6-3
clone_size: .
j_call: TRBJ2-5
cdr3_nt: TGTGCCACCGAAAGCGGGAGTAAGCAGTACTTC
cdr3_aa: CATESGSKQYF

d_call: .
v_call: TRBV7-8
clone_size: .
j_call: TRBJ2-4
cdr3_nt: TGTGCCAGCAGCTCCCTGACGGGAGCGGGTGCCGGGGGGCAGAACATTCAGTACTTC
cdr3_aa: CASSSLTGAGAGGQNIQYF

d_call: .
v_call: TRBV7-9
clone_size: .
j_call: TRBJ1-1
cdr3_nt: TGTGCCAGCAGCTTAGATAACAGGGAGGCTTTCTTT
cdr3_aa: CASSLDNREAFF

d_call: .
v_call: TRBV6-5
clone_size: .
j_call: TRBJ2-7
cdr3_nt: TGTGCCAGCAGTTACGGTGGACTGGGGCATTACGAGCAGTACTTC
cdr3_aa: CASSYGGLGHYEQYF

d_call: .
v_call: TRBV9
clone_size: .
j_call: TRBJ2-7
cdr3_nt: TGTGCCAGCAGCGTAGACCCAGCGGCCAACTACGAGCAGTACTTC
cdr3_aa: CASSVDPAANYEQYF

d_call: TRBD1
v_call: TRBV5-1
clone_size: .
j_call: TRBJ2-3
cdr3_nt: TGCGCCAGCAGCGCCCGAGGACAGGAATCAGGTACGCAGTATTTT
cdr3_aa: CASSARGQESGTQYF

d_call: .
v_call: TRBV5-1
clone_size: .
j_call: TRBJ2-1
cdr3_nt: TGCGCCAGCGGGACTTACTCCTACAATGAGCAGTTCTTC
cdr3_aa: CASGTYSYNEQFF

d_call: TRBD1
v_call: TRBV28
clone_size: .
j_call: TRBJ2-7
cdr3_nt: TGTGCCAGCGGCCTTATAACAGGGGCCTACGAGCAGTACTTC
cdr3_aa: CASGLITGAYEQYF

d_call: TRBD2
v_call: TRBV10-2
clone_size: few
j_call: TRBJ2-7
cdr3_nt: TGCGCCAGCATTGGAAAGGGCACTTTCACCAGCGGGAGTACCCACGAGCAGTACTTC
cdr3_aa: CASIGKGTFTSGSTHEQYF

d_call: TRBD1
v_call: TRBV12-3/TRBV12-4
clone_size: few
j_call: TRBJ2-7
cdr3_nt: TGTGCCAGCAGTTTAGCGACAGGGGCCATATACGAGCAGTACTTC
cdr3_aa: CASSLATGAIYEQYF

d_call: TRBD2
v_call: TRBV4-1
clone_size: few
j_call: TRBJ2-3
cdr3_nt: TGCGCCAGCAGCCCGCGACTAGCGGGGGACATCACAGATACGCAGTATTTT
cdr3_aa: CASSPRLAGDITDTQYF

d_call: .
v_call: TRBV29-1
clone_size: few
j_call: TRBJ1-1
cdr3_nt: TGCAGCGTCCTCCACACAGCGGGGCTTGAAGCTTTCTTT
cdr3_aa: CSVLHTAGLEAFF

d_call: .
v_call: TRBV6-1
clone_size: .
j_call: TRBJ2-7
cdr3_nt: TGTGCCAGCAGAGTAGGAGGGCTTTCTTACGAGCAGTACTTC
cdr3_aa: CASRVGGLSYEQYF

d_call: .
v_call: TRBV6-6
clone_size: few
j_call: TRBJ2-1
cdr3_nt: TGTGCCAGCAGACACCCCGTCGATAATGAGCAGTTCTTC
cdr3_aa: CASRHPVDNEQFF

d_call: .
v_call: TRBV1
clone_size: .
j_call: TRBJ2-7
cdr3_nt: TGCACCAGCAGCCTAACGCGGAGGGGGCGTGAGCAGTACTTC
cdr3_aa: CTSSLTRRGREQYF

d_call: .
v_call: TRBV7-9
clone_size: .
j_call: TRBJ2-7
cdr3_nt: TGTGCCAGCAGCTCCTTAGGACTCATCTACGAGCAGTACTTC
cdr3_aa: CASSSLGLIYEQYF

d_call: .
v_call: TRBV9
clone_size: .
j_call: TRBJ2-2
cdr3_nt: TGTGCCAGCAGCGTAGGACCCATTGAGGGGGAGCTGTTTTTT
cdr3_aa: CASSVGPIEGELFF

d_call: .
v_call: TRBV20-1
clone_size: .
j_call: TRBJ2-5
cdr3_nt: TGCAGTGCTAGGCGGGGCACCTACGATGAGCAGTACTTC
cdr3_aa: CSARRGTYDEQYF

d_call: .
v_call: TRBV21-1
clone_size: .
j_call: TRBJ2-7
cdr3_nt: TGTGCCAGCAGCAAATTTACTAGCGGGAGTTCGGTCCCCTCCAACGAGCAGTACTTC
cdr3_aa: CASSKFTSGSSVPSNEQYF

d_call: .
v_call: TRBV14
clone_size: .
j_call: TRBJ2-4
cdr3_nt: TGTGCCAGCAGCCAAGGGGGCGGGACACGGAACATTCAGTACTTC
cdr3_aa: CASSQGGGTRNIQYF

d_call: TRBD1
v_call: TRBV10-3
clone_size: .
j_call: TRBJ1-2
cdr3_nt: TGTGCCATCAGTGACCGGACAGGACTTAACTATGGCTACACCTTC
cdr3_aa: CAISDRTGLNYGYTF

d_call: TRBD1
v_call: TRBV30
clone_size: .
j_call: TRBJ2-7
cdr3_nt: TGTGCCTGGAGTAACGACAGGGCCTACGAGCAGTACTTC
cdr3_aa: CAWSNDRAYEQYF

d_call: TRBD2
v_call: TRBV20-1
clone_size: few
j_call: TRBJ2-7
cdr3_nt: TGCAGTGCTAGAGTCCCTGACCGACTAGCGGGAGTTTACGAGCAGTACTTC
cdr3_aa: CSARVPDRLAGVYEQYF

d_call: .
v_call: TRBV4-2
clone_size: .
j_call: TRBJ1-4
cdr3_nt: TGTGCCAGCAGCCAAGAAACAGCCGCCAAGGAAAAACTGTTTTTT
cdr3_aa: CASSQETAAKEKLFF

d_call: .
v_call: TRBV12-3/TRBV12-4
clone_size: few
j_call: TRBJ1-2
cdr3_nt: TGTGCCAGCAGTTTGGGCCCGGGACCCACGACCTCCAACTATGGCTACACCTTC
cdr3_aa: CASSLGPGPTTSNYGYTF

d_call: TRBD2
v_call: TRBV9
clone_size: .
j_call: TRBJ2-1
cdr3_nt: TGTGCCAGCAGCACCCAGGGGACTAGCCAGGGTGAGCAGTTCTTC
cdr3_aa: CASSTQGTSQGEQFF

d_call: .
v_call: TRBV28
clone_size: .
j_call: TRBJ2-7
cdr3_nt: TGTGCCAGCAGTTTACCGTCTCAGGGGTACGAGCAGTACTTC
cdr3_aa: CASSLPSQGYEQYF

d_call: .
v_call: TRBV28
clone_size: .
j_call: TRBJ2-1
cdr3_nt: TGTGCCAGCAGTCCGACGTCTGAACTCAATGAGCAGTTCTTC
cdr3_aa: CASSPTSELNEQFF

d_call: .
v_call: TRBV6-2/TRBV6-3
clone_size: .
j_call: TRBJ1-2
cdr3_nt: TGTGCCAGCAGTTACGTGACAGGAGTCTATGGCTACACCTTC
cdr3_aa: CASSYVTGVYGYTF

d_call: TRBD2
v_call: TRBV28
clone_size: few
j_call: TRBJ2-7
cdr3_nt: TGTGCCAGCAGCAAGGGACTAGCAGTAGACGAGCAGTACTTC
cdr3_aa: CASSKGLAVDEQYF

d_call: .
v_call: TRBV20-1
clone_size: .
j_call: TRBJ2-7
cdr3_nt: TGCAGTGCTACCTACAATGAGCAGTACTTC
cdr3_aa: CSATYNEQYF

d_call: .
v_call: TRBV7-8
clone_size: .
j_call: TRBJ2-3
cdr3_nt: TGTGCCAGCAGCTCGGCCGACGATACGCAGTATTTT
cdr3_aa: CASSSADDTQYF